One and the same sample provided the 22 T cell receptor beta chains below, sequenced in a study of cytomegalovirus exposure and HLA in healthy donors. 60 Vbeta and 13 Jbeta primers were used in PCR. TCRdb's table, derived via immunoSEQ multiplex PCR, lists solely in-frame clones and lacks some. The profile shows 150,000 to 200,000 clones, around 80% of them singletons. Material: PBMCs. These receptors all come from a man aged 40-50 years in good health and CMV-seronegative.

The chain joins TRBV7-3 to TRBJ2-1; D may be TRBD1 (6 bases). The CDR3 runs to 16 residues. V lost 5 bases to trimming and J lost 0 bases, with 14 bases between them. CDR1 and CDR2 (germline): SGHTA, FQGTGA. The CDR3: CASSPMGAPSYNEQFF. CDR3 DNA sequence: TGTGCCAGCAGCCCCATGGGGGCTCCCTCCTACAATGAGCAGTTCTTC.

The chain carries TRBV5-1 and TRBJ2-5; TRBD1 aligns across 9 bases. The CDR3 is made up of 16 amino acids. With 2 bases clipped from V and 4 bases from J, the junction kept 9 bases outside the gene matches. Germline lookup yields CDR1 SGHRS and CDR2 YFSETQ. The DNA of the CDR3 is TGCGCCAGCAGCTTCACCGGGACAGGGTCTGCAGAGACCCAGTACTTC. Its translation: CASSFTGTGSAETQYF.

The CDR3 here is CASSTGSDHLPQHF. DNA of the CDR3: TGTGCCAGCAGCACCGGGTCCGATCACCTGCCCCAGCATTTT. The genes are TRBV7-8 and TRBJ1-5; D remains ambiguous. The V end was cut by 5 bases, the J end by 9 bases, with 17 bases between. This CDR3 has 14 residues. Germline-derived CDR1 and CDR2 are SGHVS and FQNEAQ.

The V call is TRBV19, the J call TRBJ2-7; TRBD2 aligns across 7 bases. J was trimmed by 2 bases and V by 3 bases; bases with no gene match: 7. CDR1 is LNHDA, CDR2 SQIVND, per germline (reference sequence). CDR3 length equals 15 residues. CDR3 region: CASSMAGDFPYEQYF. The CDR3 nucleotides read TGTGCCAGTAGTATGGCGGGGGACTTCCCCTACGAGCAGTACTTC. The whole variable domain, filled in from reference TRBV19 and TRBJ2-7, reads DGGITQSPKYLFRKEGQNVTLSCEQNLNHDAMYWYRQDPGQGLRLIYYSQIVNDFQKGDIAEGYSVSREKKESFPLTVTSAQKNPTAFYLCASSMAGDFPYEQYFGPGTRLTVT.

V is TRBV6-6 and J is TRBJ1-1; TRBD1 matches 8 bases. Germline CDR1 is MNHNY and CDR2 is SVGAGI (reference sequence). CDR3 length equals 14 residues. Unmatched junction bases numbered 6, after V lost 5 bases and J lost 4 bases. The CDR3 DNA follows: TGTGCCAGCAGTAACCCGGACAGGGCCACTGAAGCTTTCTTT. As protein: CASSNPDRATEAFF.

The chain combines TRBV18 with TRBJ2-7; TRBD1 agrees at 11 bases. The length of the CDR3 is 17 residues. Losses at the gene ends were 4 bases for V and 0 bases for J; bases not matched to a gene: 8. CDR1 is KGHSH, CDR2 LQKENI, per germline. The chain's CDR3 is CASSLARDRGSSYEQYV. The CDR3 DNA sequence: TGTGCCAGCTCACTCGCCCGGGACAGGGGGAGCTCCTACGAGCAGTACGTC.

V gene TRBV6-1 combines with J gene TRBJ1-4; D is ambiguous. The CDR3 covers 14 residues. Between the trimmed V and J ends, which lost 6 bases and 6 bases, there was a span of 14 bases. Germline CDR1 reads MNHNS; CDR2 reads SASEGT. The chain's CDR3 is CASSYSSLHEKLFF. The CDR3 DNA follows: TGTGCCAGCAGCTACAGCAGCCTACATGAAAAACTGTTTTTT.

V is TRBV6-4 and J is TRBJ1-2; TRBD1 might be the D (5 bases). Looked up from germline, CDR1 is MRHNA and CDR2 is SNTAGT. This CDR3 region has 15 residues. Trimming removed 0 bases from V and 2 bases from J, with 10 bases in between. CDR3 sequence: CASSDSGQLNYGYTF. In DNA form, the CDR3 reads TGTGCCAGCAGTGACTCGGGGCAGCTCAACTATGGCTACACCTTC.

The rearrangement joins TRBV7-9 to TRBJ2-5; D remains unclear. The CDR3 consists of 14 residues. V lost 1 base, J lost 3 bases, and 9 bases lay in between. The germline gives CDR1 SEHNR, CDR2 FQNEAQ (reference sequence). CDR3 protein: CASSLVKTEETQYF. CDR3 bases: TGTGCCAGCAGCTTAGTGAAAACTGAAGAGACCCAGTACTTC.

The chain is built from TRBV7-2 and TRBJ2-4, with D possibly TRBD1 on 5 matching bases. V was clipped by 2 bases and J by 12 bases, with 14 bases between them. Germline CDR1 and CDR2: SGHTA and FQGNSA. The CDR3 runs to 13 residues. CDR3 coding DNA: TGTGCCAGCAGCTTACGGAGATTCGACAGTCAGTACTTC. This codes for CASSLRRFDSQYF.

The chain has TRBV5-1 and TRBJ2-2; D remains unclear. The CDR3 extends over 16 amino acids. In germline, CDR1 is SGHRS, CDR2 YFSETQ. Trimming removed 0 bases from V and 1 base from J, with 10 bases in between. The CDR3 coding sequence is TGCGCCAGCAGCTTGGCCTCAGGAATGAACACCGGGGAGCTGTTTTTT. Protein product: CASSLASGMNTGELFF.

CDR3 loop: CASRSAGGTEQYF. CDR3 nucleotide sequence: TGTGCCAGCAGGTCGGCAGGGGGCACCGAGCAGTACTTC. J is TRBJ2-7 and V is TRBV7-8, with 8 bases matching TRBD1. There are 13 residues in the CDR3. Germline V CDR1 and CDR2: SGHVS, FQNEAQ. Trimming took 6 bases from V and 6 from J; bases not matched to a gene: 7. Based on the CDR3 plus reference TRBV7-8 and TRBJ2-7, the full variable domain is GAGVSQSPRYKVAKRGQDVALRCDPISGHVSLFWYQQALGQGPEFLTYFQNEAQLDKSGLPSDRFFAERPEGSVSTLKIQRTQQEDSAVYLCASRSAGGTEQYFGPGTRLTVT.

A word on this clone: An end of the junction does not agree with germline; a read error may underlie this. The chain recombines TRBV7-9 with TRBJ1-5, with 10 bases identical to TRBD1. The CDR3 runs to 15 residues. Per the germline V gene, CDR1 is SEHNR and CDR2 is FQNEAQ (reference sequence). CDR3 protein: CSSSLGDRGGQPQHF. CDR3 coding DNA: TGTTCCAGCAGCCTAGGGGACAGGGGAGGCCAGCCCCAGCATTTT.

J is TRBJ2-1 and V is TRBV2, with 8 positions matching TRBD2. Germline V gene sequence: CDR1 SNHLY, CDR2 FYNNEI. V lost 7 bases, J lost 2 bases, and 4 bases stayed unmatched. This CDR3 has 14 residues. CDR3 DNA sequence: TGTGCCAGCATCCCCGGGAGGGCCTACAATGAGCAGTTCTTC. Amino acids: CASIPGRAYNEQFF.

The V gene is TRBV6-1, the J gene TRBJ1-2; 12 bases are a match to TRBD1. J was trimmed by 6 bases and V by 5 bases; bases with no gene match: 7. Germline CDR1 MNHNS, CDR2 SASEGT. This CDR3 region has 15 residues. CDR3 nucleotides: TGTGCCAGCAGTACCCTGGGACAGGGGGCAGATGGCTACACCTTC. Protein product: CASSTLGQGADGYTF.

The gene calls are TRBV5-1 and TRBJ2-5; D remains unclear. V lost 1 base, J lost 5 bases, and 3 bases lay in between. The germline gives CDR1 SGHRS, CDR2 YFSETQ. The CDR3 spans 11 residues. The CDR3 DNA is TGCGCCAGCAGCTTGACTGAGACCCAGTACTTC. As protein: CASSLTETQYF.

This clone has a handful of counts. V is TRBV7-8 and J is TRBJ1-5; 7 nucleotides align to TRBD1. Germline CDR1 is SGHVS and CDR2 is FQNEAQ. J gave up 1 base and V 5 bases, and 5 bases lay outside the gene matches. The CDR3 spans 15 residues. In DNA, the CDR3 is TGTGCCAGCAGCATTCGACAGGGCAGCAATCAGCCCCAGCATTTT. Amino acid sequence: CASSIRQGSNQPQHF.

The chain recombines TRBV6-6 with TRBJ1-3; no firm D call. The V end lost 6 bases, the J end lost 0 bases, and 6 bases lay between the germline ends. CDR3 length: 13 residues. Germline CDR1 MNHNY, CDR2 SVGAGI (reference sequence). CDR3 loop: CASSQYSGNTIYF. In DNA form, the CDR3 reads TGTGCCAGCAGCCAGTACTCTGGAAACACCATATATTTT.

The count of this clone is one. The germline gene is not matched at one end of the junction; a read error may be the cause. The chain recombines TRBV29-1 with TRBJ2-4; possible D gene TRBD2, 7 bases. This CDR3 is built from 15 residues. Germline loops: CDR1 SQVTM, CDR2 ANQGSEA. CDR3 in DNA: TGCAGCGTTGAAAAGGGGGGGGTAGCCAAAAACAGTCAGTACTTC. It yields the protein CSVEKGGVAKNSQYF. Full variable domain (remainder filled in from reference TRBV29-1 and TRBJ2-4): SAVISQKPSRDICQRGTSLTIQCQVDSQVTMMFWYRQQPGQSLTLIATANQGSEATYESGFVIDKFPISRPNLTFSTLTVSNMSPEDSSIYLCSVEKGGVAKNSQYFGAGTRLSVL.

This clone was counted between two and nine times. The chain is built from TRBV5-1 and TRBJ2-7; D not certain. Germline V gene sequence: CDR1 SGHRS, CDR2 YFSETQ. V was cut by 2 bases and J by 3 bases, with 9 bases left in between. This CDR3 has 13 amino acids. CDR3 amino acids: CASSFSVNYEQYF. In nucleotides, the CDR3 is TGCGCCAGCAGCTTTTCGGTTAACTACGAGCAGTACTTC. The complete variable domain, with remaining parts taken from reference TRBV5-1 and TRBJ2-7, reads KAGVTQTPRYLIKTRGQQVTLSCSPISGHRSVSWYQQTPGQGLQFLFEYFSETQRNKGNFPGRFSGRQFSNSRSEMNVSTLELGDSALYLCASSFSVNYEQYFGPGTRLTVT.

V is TRBV5-4 and J is TRBJ1-2; 9 nucleotides align to TRBD1. The CDR3 contains 14 residues. Unmatched junction bases numbered 4, after V lost 5 bases and J lost 2 bases. CDR1 and CDR2 from the germline V gene are SGHNT and YYREEE (reference sequence). The chain's CDR3 is CASRRTGANYGYTF. For the CDR3, the DNA is TGTGCCAGCAGGCGGACAGGGGCGAACTATGGCTACACCTTC.

The CDR3 DNA reads as TGTGCCAGCAGGCCGACTAGCGGGGGGTATACGCAGTATTTT. Amino acids: CASRPTSGGYTQYF. J is TRBJ2-3 and V is TRBV25-1, with 13 bases that match TRBD2. With V trimmed by 6 bases and J by 7 bases, 4 bases remained unmatched. The CDR3 is made up of 14 amino acids. In germline, CDR1 is MGHDK, CDR2 SYGVNS.